What follows is one T cell receptor (beta chain) and its context. This clone's antigen is unknown. No base-level quality is on record; no much larger clone is a single base apart. The immunoSEQ Assay, a bias-controlled multiplex PCR, was used to amplify TCRbeta CDR3 regions from genomic DNA. As for the authors' bioinformatics: Within the assay, amplification of reference gene primers was used to estimate how many nucleated cells each sample contained. Sequence reads were collapsed and filtered to measure the absolute abundance of every unique TCRbeta CDR3 rearrangement. Productive Simpson clonality was computed per sample as the square root of Simpson's diversity index over productive rearrangements. TCRdb provides this immuneACCESS table in a form limited to in-frame rearrangements. Some clones are lacking; in checked studies, under half of them reflect an unresolved V gene, and why the rest are absent is not known. V, J and clone size are taken as reported in that table, and D and trimming were inferred from the DNA itself. The sample yields roughly 400,000 clones; roughly 88% were counted once. The ten largest clonotypes hold approximately 1.5% of the sample.

This record belongs to a study of blood T cell repertoires in COVID-19 (dated by TCRdb to 2018 to 2020). Study-level background: Collaborator samples came from the United States, Italy and Spain and covered acute and convalescent phases of COVID-19. The material from the prospective study consisted of cDNA or gDNA derived from T cells, B-cell-depleted T cells, or PBMCs. Deeply sampled blood TCRbeta repertoires from subjects exposed to, actively infected with, or recovered from COVID-19 were included in the dataset. The repertoires were released in a freely available public database intended as a resource for research on the immune response to SARS-CoV-2. Samples were obtained from the ongoing ImmuneRACE study (first 160 participants) and from some 1,300 subjects provided by 6 global collaborators. A de-identified subject ID, COVID-19 status, age in years and sex were almost always included in the sample metadata. HLA class I and class II types, where available, came from metadata supplied by the sample provider rather than from assay-based typing.

Participants in the prospective study were aged roughly 18 to 90 years, lived in about two dozen United States geographic areas, and enrolled through a virtual design. Cohort assignment in the prospective study relied on participant-reported clinical history from a screening survey and a study questionnaire. A participant counted as exposed if, within 2 weeks of entering the study, that participant had been in contact with someone who had a PCR-confirmed or clinician-diagnosed COVID-19 case. Each participant in the prospective study had whole blood, serum and a nasopharyngeal or oropharyngeal swab collected by mobile phlebotomists. Over an approximately 2-month period, participants in the prospective study had the option of providing additional blood draws and questionnaires. Before DNA extraction, prospective study blood samples were shipped either frozen or at room temperature. Per the germline V gene, SNHLY is the CDR1 and FYNNEI is the CDR2. V and J lose 3 bases and 0 bases, and a span of 11 bases separates them. From the cysteine through the phenylalanine, the CDR3 covers 15 amino acids. Just CDR3 DNA is preserved here, 45 bases in frame from base 1.

The study at large found these results: The quantity of clinical and demographic metadata differed by source and by participant and was supplied without curation.

The chain was built from TRBV2 and TRBJ1-1, with no D gene named confidently. This TCR derives from a woman in her late teens or twenties who had been exposed to COVID-19. The sequencing input was PBMCs or T cells enriched from blood (not recorded which). The DNA sequence is TGTGCCAGCAGTGAGGAGACGGCTATGAACACTGAAGCTTTCTTT. Its product reads: CASSEETAMNTEAFF.